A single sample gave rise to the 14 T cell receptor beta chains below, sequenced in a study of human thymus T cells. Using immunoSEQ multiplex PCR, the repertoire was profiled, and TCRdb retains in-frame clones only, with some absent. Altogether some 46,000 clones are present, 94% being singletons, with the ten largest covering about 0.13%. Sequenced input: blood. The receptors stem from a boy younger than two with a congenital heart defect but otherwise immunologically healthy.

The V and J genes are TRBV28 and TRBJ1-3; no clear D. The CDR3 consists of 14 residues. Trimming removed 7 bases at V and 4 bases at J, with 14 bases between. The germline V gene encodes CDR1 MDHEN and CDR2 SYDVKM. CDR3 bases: TGTGCCAGCAATATCCGGGTTTCGGGAAACACCATATATTTT. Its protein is CASNIRVSGNTIYF. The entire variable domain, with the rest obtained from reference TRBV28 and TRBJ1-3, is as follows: DVKVTQSSRYLVKRTGEKVFLECVQDMDHENMFWYRQDPGLGLRLIYFSYDVKMKEKGDIPEGYSVSREKKERFSLILESASTNQTSMYLCASNIRVSGNTIYFGEGSWLTVV.

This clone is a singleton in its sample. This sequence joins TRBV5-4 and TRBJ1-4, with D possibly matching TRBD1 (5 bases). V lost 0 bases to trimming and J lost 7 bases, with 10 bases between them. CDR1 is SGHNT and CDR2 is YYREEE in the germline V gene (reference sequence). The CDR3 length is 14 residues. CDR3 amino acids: CASSLDRNAEKLFF. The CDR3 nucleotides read TGTGCCAGCAGCTTGGACAGGAATGCTGAAAAACTGTTTTTT. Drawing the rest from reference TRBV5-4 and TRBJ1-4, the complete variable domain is ETGVTQSPTHLIKTRGQQVTLRCSSQSGHNTVSWYQQALGQGPQFIFQYYREEENGRGNFPPRFSGLQFPNYSSELNVNALELDDSALYLCASSLDRNAEKLFFGSGTQLSVL.

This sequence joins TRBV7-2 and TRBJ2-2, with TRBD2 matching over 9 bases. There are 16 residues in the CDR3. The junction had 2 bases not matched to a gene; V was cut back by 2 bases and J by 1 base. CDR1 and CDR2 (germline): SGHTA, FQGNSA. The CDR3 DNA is TGTGCCAGCAGCTTAAGAGCGGGGGGGAACACCGGGGAGCTGTTTTTT. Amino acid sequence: CASSLRAGGNTGELFF.

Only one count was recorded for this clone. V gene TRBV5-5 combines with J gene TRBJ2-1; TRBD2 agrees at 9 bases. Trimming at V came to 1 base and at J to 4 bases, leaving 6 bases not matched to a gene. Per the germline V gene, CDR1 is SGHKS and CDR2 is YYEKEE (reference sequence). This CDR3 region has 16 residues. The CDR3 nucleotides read TGTGCCAGCAGCTTGAATCTAGCGGGGAGATACAATGAGCAGTTCTTC. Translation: CASSLNLAGRYNEQFF.

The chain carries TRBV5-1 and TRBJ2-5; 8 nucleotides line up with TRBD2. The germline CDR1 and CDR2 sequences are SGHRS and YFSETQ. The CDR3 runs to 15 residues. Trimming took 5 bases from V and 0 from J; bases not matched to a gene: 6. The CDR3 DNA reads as TGCGCCAGCAGTAGGGGTAGCGGGGACCAAGAGACCCAGTACTTC. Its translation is CASSRGSGDQETQYF.

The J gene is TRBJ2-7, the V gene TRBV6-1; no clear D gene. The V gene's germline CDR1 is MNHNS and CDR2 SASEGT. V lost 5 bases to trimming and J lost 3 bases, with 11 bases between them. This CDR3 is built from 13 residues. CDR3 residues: CASSPLVDYEQYF. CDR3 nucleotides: TGTGCCAGCAGTCCTCTGGTAGACTACGAGCAGTACTTC.

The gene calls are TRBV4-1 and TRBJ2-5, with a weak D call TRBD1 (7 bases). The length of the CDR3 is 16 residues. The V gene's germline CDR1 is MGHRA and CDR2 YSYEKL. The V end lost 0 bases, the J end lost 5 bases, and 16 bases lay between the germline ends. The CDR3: CASSQDQQGGRETQYF. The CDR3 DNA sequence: TGCGCCAGCAGCCAAGATCAGCAGGGGGGTAGGGAGACCCAGTACTTC.

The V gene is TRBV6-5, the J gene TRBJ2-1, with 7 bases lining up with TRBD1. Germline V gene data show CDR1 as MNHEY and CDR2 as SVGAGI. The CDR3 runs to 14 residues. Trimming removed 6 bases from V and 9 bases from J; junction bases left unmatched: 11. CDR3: CASSAMAGGLEQFF. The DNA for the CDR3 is TGTGCCAGCAGCGCAATGGCAGGGGGTCTTGAGCAGTTCTTC.

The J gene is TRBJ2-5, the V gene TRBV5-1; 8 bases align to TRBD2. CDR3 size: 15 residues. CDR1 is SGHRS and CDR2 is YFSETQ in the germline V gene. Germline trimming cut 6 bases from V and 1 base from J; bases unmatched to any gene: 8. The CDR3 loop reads CASTFFSGVQETQYF. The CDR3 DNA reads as TGCGCCAGCACCTTTTTTAGCGGGGTCCAAGAGACCCAGTACTTC.

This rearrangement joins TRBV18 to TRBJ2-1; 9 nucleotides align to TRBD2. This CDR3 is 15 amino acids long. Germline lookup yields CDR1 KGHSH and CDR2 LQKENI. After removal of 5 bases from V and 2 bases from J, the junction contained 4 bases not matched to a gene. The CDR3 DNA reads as TGTGCCAGCTCATCTCTAGCGGGGCCCTACAATGAGCAGTTCTTC. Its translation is CASSSLAGPYNEQFF.

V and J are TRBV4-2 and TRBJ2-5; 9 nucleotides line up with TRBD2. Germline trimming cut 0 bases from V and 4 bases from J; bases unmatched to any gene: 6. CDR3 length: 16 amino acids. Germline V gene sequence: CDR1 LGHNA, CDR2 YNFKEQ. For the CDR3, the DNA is TGTGCCAGCAGCCAAGAATTGGAGACTAGCGGAGAGACCCAGTACTTC. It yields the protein CASSQELETSGETQYF.

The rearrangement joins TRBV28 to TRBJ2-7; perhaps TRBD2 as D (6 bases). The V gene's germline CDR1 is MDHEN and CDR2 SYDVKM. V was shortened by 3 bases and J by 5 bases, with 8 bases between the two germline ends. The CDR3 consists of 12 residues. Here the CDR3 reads CASSFPGDEQYF. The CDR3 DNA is TGTGCCAGCAGTTTTCCGGGAGACGAGCAGTACTTC.

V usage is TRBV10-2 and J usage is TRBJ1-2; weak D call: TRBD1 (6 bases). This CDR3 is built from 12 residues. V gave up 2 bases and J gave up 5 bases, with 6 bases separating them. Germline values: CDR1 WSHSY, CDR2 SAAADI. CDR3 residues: CASSEGTYGYTF. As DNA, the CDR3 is TGCGCCAGCAGTGAGGGGACATATGGCTACACCTTC.

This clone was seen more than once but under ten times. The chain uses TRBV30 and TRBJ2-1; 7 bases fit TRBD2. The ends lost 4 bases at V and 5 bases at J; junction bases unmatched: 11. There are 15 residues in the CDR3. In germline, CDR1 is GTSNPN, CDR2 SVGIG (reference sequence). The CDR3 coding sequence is TGTGCCTGGAACTTTGGGGGGGGGTTCCACAATGAGCAGTTCTTC. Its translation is CAWNFGGGFHNEQFF. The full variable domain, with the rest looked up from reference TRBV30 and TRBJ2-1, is SQTIHQWPATLVQPVGSPLSLECTVEGTSNPNLYWYRQAAGRGLQLLFYSVGIGQISSEVPQNLSASRPQDRQFILSSKKLLLSDSGFYLCAWNFGGGFHNEQFFGPGTRLTVL.